This T cell receptor (beta chain) was recorded in a study of vaccination and CD4 T cells after COVID-19. Study at large: The stimulus for the cells was overlapping spike peptides derived from SARS-CoV-2, HCoV-NL63, HCoV-OC43 and HCoV-229E. Control cultures, each given a CEFX pool, an HIV-1 Nef pool, or no peptide, were included.

The CDR3 is 14 residues long. With 3 bases removed from V and 8 bases from J, the gap between germline ends came to 16 bases. Germline V gene lookup returns CDR1 MDHEN and CDR2 SYDVKM. Regarding treatment: approximately nine-day PBMC culture with coronavirus spike peptide pools or control peptides (ViraFEST assay). Study-wide results and caveats: Median SARS-CoV-2-reactive clonotype numbers went up from approximately 21 to 40, but not significantly.

This clonotype has only a few counts. What it binds is unknown. Cultured CD4+ T-cell DNA underwent Oncomine TCR Beta short-read sequencing. Once CD4+ T cells had been cultured, genomic DNA was extracted from them. MiXCR, applied by TCRdb to the PCR reads, yields one record per CDR3 protein. The data show approximately 16,000 distinct CDR3 sequences, around 48% seen once. V is TRBV28 and J is TRBJ2-5; D perhaps matches TRBD2 (6 bases). Sequencing input: CD4+ T cells from blood, cultured in vitro. The sequence was collected from a human donor who had recovered from COVID-19. This CDR3 reads CASSFSASAFTQYF. In DNA form, the CDR3 reads TGTGCCAGCAGTTTTTCGGCTAGCGCGTTTACCCAGTACTTC.